Presented here are 10 T cell receptor beta chains from one specimen sequenced in a study of immune evolution from preneoplasia to lung adenocarcinoma. TCRdb's table, derived via immunoSEQ multiplex PCR, lists solely in-frame clones and lacks some. The table has about 2,500 clones, less than 80% seen once. Source material: FFPE adjacent normal lung tissue. These receptors all come from a person aged 70 to 80 with lung adenocarcinoma.

A remark on this clone: Other DNA sequences from this sample encode an identical CDR3 as well. The chain employs TRBV25-1 and TRBJ2-7; 7 bases match TRBD1. This CDR3 is built from 15 residues. V shed 6 bases, J shed 0 bases, and the junction held 8 bases outside the gene matches. Germline V gene data show CDR1 as MGHDK and CDR2 as SYGVNS. The CDR3 DNA sequence: TGTGCCAGCAGCTACTACGGGACAGTCTCCTACGAGCAGTACTTC. It is translated as CASSYYGTVSYEQYF.

CDR3 sequence (DNA): TGTGCCAGCAGCCCTCAGGGAACCGGGGAGCTGTTTTTT. Amino acids: CASSPQGTGELFF. V is TRBV7-3 and J is TRBJ2-2; D may be TRBD1 (5 bases). The CDR3 length is 13 residues. The V gene lost 5 bases and the J gene lost 5 bases, with 9 bases spanning the gap. The germline V gene has CDR1 SGHTA and CDR2 FQGTGA.

CDR3 nucleotides: TGCGCCAGCAGCCCCAGCGGTGGTCAGCCCCAGCATTTT. Its protein product is CASSPSGGQPQHF. This sequence joins TRBV4-1 and TRBJ1-5; D not certain. Trimming stripped 4 bases from V and 6 bases from J, with 10 bases between. The CDR3 covers 13 residues. Germline V lookup: CDR1 MGHRA, CDR2 YSYEKL.

The chain employs TRBV29-1 and TRBJ1-5; no definite D call. The CDR3 covers 10 residues. The V end was cut by 7 bases, the J end by 7 bases, with 8 bases between. CDR1 is SQVTM, CDR2 ANQGSEA, per germline. DNA of the CDR3: TGCAGCGAAAGTATCCAGCCCCAGCATTTT. Encoded protein: CSESIQPQHF.

The chain carries TRBV5-6 and TRBJ1-2, with D unresolved. CDR3 length: 13 residues. The germline CDR1 and CDR2 sequences are SGHDT and YYEEEE. V gave up 2 bases and J gave up 2 bases, with 7 bases separating them. CDR3 bases: TGTGCCAGCAGCTTCTCGGAGAACTATGGCTACACCTTC. This gives the protein CASSFSENYGYTF.

In this sample, this clone turned up once. The chain employs TRBV5-1 and TRBJ2-7; D is uncertain. The germline V gene encodes CDR1 SGHRS and CDR2 YFSETQ. V lost 0 bases to trimming and J lost 3 bases, with 7 bases between them. The CDR3 contains 13 residues. The CDR3 region has the DNA TGCGCCAGCAGCTTGGAGGCCCTCTACGAGCAGTACTTC. Translated, it gives CASSLEALYEQYF.

The rearrangement links TRBV7-8 to TRBJ2-5, with 11 bases that match TRBD2. The germline V gene has CDR1 SGHVS and CDR2 FQNEAQ. With V trimmed by 5 bases and J by 5 bases, 7 bases remained unmatched. This CDR3 is built from 15 residues. The CDR3 protein is CASSTRLAGRETQYF. The CDR3 coding sequence is TGTGCCAGCAGCACCCGACTAGCGGGAAGGGAGACCCAGTACTTC.

V gene TRBV11-2 combines with J gene TRBJ1-5; the D is unclear. Germline values: CDR1 SGHAT, CDR2 FQNNGV. CDR3 length equals 14 residues. The V gene lost 5 bases and the J gene lost 5 bases, with 13 bases spanning the gap. The CDR3: CASSPLMSDQPQHF. The CDR3 bases are TGTGCCAGCAGCCCCCTAATGTCTGATCAGCCCCAGCATTTT.

This clone occurred a few times. The rearrangement links TRBV9 to TRBJ1-3, with D tentatively TRBD1 (5 bases). Germline V gene lookup returns CDR1 SGDLS and CDR2 YYNGEE. CDR3 length: 16 amino acids. The V gene lost 0 bases and the J gene lost 0 bases, with 10 bases spanning the gap. The CDR3 is CASSVAGATSGNTIYF. CDR3 in DNA: TGTGCCAGCAGCGTAGCCGGGGCAACCTCTGGAAACACCATATATTTT.

The V call is TRBV5-1, the J call TRBJ2-3; D gene uncertain. With 6 bases removed from V and 2 bases from J, the gap between germline ends came to 10 bases. Germline assignment: CDR1 SGHRS and CDR2 YFSETQ. There are 13 residues in the CDR3. The CDR3 nucleotides read TGCGCCAGCATCCAGGATAACACAGATACGCAGTATTTT. Translation: CASIQDNTDTQYF.